A selection of T cell receptor beta chains follows, all from one sample in a study of blood T cell repertoires in COVID-19. Method: immunoSEQ multiplex PCR; TCRdb's copy keeps in-frame clones and lacks some. The sample carries 300,000 to 400,000 clones, more than 85% recorded once. Sequenced: PBMCs or T cells enriched from blood (not recorded which). Source of these receptors: a woman in her thirties who had recovered from COVID-19. Each CDR3 is given without its conserved first and last residue. The order of the fields is J gene, V gene, CDR3 protein.

j_gene: TRBJ2-3; v_gene: TRBV2; CDR3aa: ASTGLAGGSTDTQY
j_gene: TRBJ2-5; v_gene: TRBV5-4; CDR3aa: ASSPGTSGGIGQETQY
j_gene: TRBJ1-5; v_gene: TRBV7-8; CDR3aa: ASSSRQGGNQPQH
j_gene: TRBJ1-1; v_gene: TRBV19; CDR3aa: ASSIIGGSGRNTEAF
j_gene: TRBJ2-7; v_gene: TRBV7-9; CDR3aa: ASEGQGHYEQY
j_gene: TRBJ2-7; v_gene: TRBV7-9; CDR3aa: ASSSEQGYYEQY
j_gene: TRBJ1-4; v_gene: TRBV19; CDR3aa: ASSIGAEKLF
j_gene: TRBJ1-2; v_gene: TRBV28; CDR3aa: ASRRDSNYGYT
j_gene: TRBJ2-5; v_gene: TRBV5-1; CDR3aa: ASSLFWQASQETQY
j_gene: TRBJ2-1; v_gene: TRBV7-6; CDR3aa: ASSPSSYNEQF
j_gene: TRBJ2-7; v_gene: TRBV6-5; CDR3aa: ASSPIPGLGEQY
j_gene: TRBJ2-5; v_gene: TRBV4-3; CDR3aa: ASSAQLAGGPETQY
j_gene: TRBJ1-1; v_gene: TRBV4-1; CDR3aa: ASSQGSSTEAF
j_gene: TRBJ2-3; v_gene: TRBV3-1/TRBV3-2; CDR3aa: ASSLLAGGEDTQY
j_gene: TRBJ1-4; v_gene: TRBV25-1; CDR3aa: ASSSGQFATNEKLF
j_gene: TRBJ1-5; v_gene: TRBV19; CDR3aa: ASSLHPRGVGQPQH
j_gene: TRBJ1-5; v_gene: TRBV6-2/TRBV6-3; CDR3aa: AGSYSRVRQPQH
j_gene: TRBJ1-1; v_gene: TRBV3-1/TRBV3-2; CDR3aa: ASSQWSTEAF
j_gene: TRBJ2-2; v_gene: TRBV2; CDR3aa: ASSEVAGTNTGELF
j_gene: TRBJ2-6; v_gene: TRBV4-2; CDR3aa: ASSQEMGLALRSGANVLT
j_gene: TRBJ2-7; v_gene: TRBV28; CDR3aa: ATERERGTLGDEQY
j_gene: TRBJ1-2; v_gene: TRBV6-1; CDR3aa: ASSEAQRNYGYT
j_gene: TRBJ2-5; v_gene: TRBV3-1/TRBV3-2; CDR3aa: ASSSRLAGGEETQY
j_gene: TRBJ1-6; v_gene: TRBV9; CDR3aa: ASSVGAGQGTNNSPLH
j_gene: TRBJ1-1; v_gene: TRBV29-1; CDR3aa: SVEDLYPGGPEAF
j_gene: TRBJ1-2; v_gene: TRBV7-9; CDR3aa: ASSEQGVGGYT
j_gene: TRBJ1-1; v_gene: TRBV6-5; CDR3aa: ASSYRGLNTEAF
j_gene: TRBJ2-1; v_gene: TRBV5-4; CDR3aa: ASSLPPGQGNNEQF
j_gene: TRBJ2-3; v_gene: TRBV4-1; CDR3aa: ASSQDKPGTGQKDTQY
j_gene: TRBJ1-1; v_gene: TRBV7-2; CDR3aa: ASSAPGTGVRAF
j_gene: TRBJ2-7; v_gene: TRBV9; CDR3aa: ASSVAGTLNEQY